These T cell receptor beta chains were read from a single sample in a study of blood T cell repertoires in COVID-19. Method: immunoSEQ multiplex PCR; TCRdb's copy keeps in-frame clones and lacks some. The sample yields under 2,000 clones, roughly two thirds seen once. Sequenced input: peripheral blood. These receptors were taken from a man in his sixties or seventies with active COVID-19. CDR3s include the opening cysteine and the closing phenylalanine or tryptophan. D genes are given only for firm matches. Not every row has a clone size; where given, it reads once, few, many or a size class.

v_call	clone_size	d_call	j_call	cdr3_nt	cdr3_aa
TRBV4-1	NA	TRBD2	TRBJ2-5	TGCGCCAGCAGCCTTCTAGCGGGGGACCAAGAGACCCAGTACTTC	CASSLLAGDQETQYF
TRBV7-2	NA	NA	TRBJ2-7	TGTGCCAGCAGCACCCCGTCAGGGATCGAGCAGTACTTC	CASSTPSGIEQYF
TRBV24-1	NA	TRBD2	TRBJ2-3	TGTGCCACCAGTGATGGGACTAGCGGGGGGAGGGCGGATACGCAGTATTTT	CATSDGTSGGRADTQYF
TRBV12-5	NA	NA	TRBJ2-7	TGTGCTAGTGGTTTGGTGGGAGGCCTTAATTACGAGCAGTACTTC	CASGLVGGLNYEQYF
TRBV2	once	NA	TRBJ1-2	TGTGCCAGCAGTGCTGCTAACTATGGCTACACCTTC	CASSAANYGYTF
TRBV30	NA	TRBD2	TRBJ2-7	TGTGCCTGGAGTGGGACTAGCGGTGTCGAGCAGTACTTC	CAWSGTSGVEQYF
TRBV24-1	few	TRBD1	TRBJ1-2	TGTGCCACCAGTGACAGGGGGCGCGTTGGCTACACCTTC	CATSDRGRVGYTF
TRBV12-5	NA	TRBD1	TRBJ2-7	TGTGCTAGTGGTTTGGGGACAGGTTTATACGAGCAGTACTTC	CASGLGTGLYEQYF
TRBV2	NA	NA	TRBJ2-5	TGTGCCAGCAGTGAGGACAGCTTGGAGACCCAGTACTTC	CASSEDSLETQYF
TRBV30	NA	TRBD1	TRBJ1-5	TGTGCCGGACAGGATAGCAATCAGCCCCAGCATTTT	CAGQDSNQPQHF
TRBV5-6	NA	NA	TRBJ1-2	TGTGCCAGCAGTACGCCCCGCTTCGGCTATGGCTACACCTTC	CASSTPRFGYGYTF